This passage covers 18 T cell receptor beta chains from one sample sequenced in a study of shared clonotypes between healthy human individuals. This table comes from immunoSEQ multiplex PCR, and its TCRdb copy is limited to in-frame clones, with some not included. Among some 2,000,000 clones listed, about 94% were seen once. Terminally differentiated effector memory CD45RA+ cells were left out of the naive CD8 fraction, which was CD45RO-negative and positively selected for CCR7. Sample: naive CD8+ T cells sorted from blood. These receptors were taken from a man aged 18 to 35 in good health.

The CDR3 loop is CASTMIRASNQPQHF. CDR3 nucleotide sequence: TGTGCCAGCACCATGATTAGGGCCAGCAATCAGCCCCAGCATTTT. The rearrangement uses TRBV27 and TRBJ1-5; D is unresolved. Germline loops: CDR1 MNHEY, CDR2 SMNVEV (reference sequence). The CDR3 contains 15 residues. V was trimmed by 7 bases and J by 1 base, leaving 14 bases between them.

The J gene is TRBJ2-5, the V gene TRBV4-1, with a weak D call TRBD1 (5 bases). V lost 0 bases, J lost 4 bases, and 12 bases lay in between. The CDR3 runs 15 residues. Germline CDR1 MGHRA, CDR2 YSYEKL. The chain's CDR3 is CASSQEAGQGETQYF. The CDR3 DNA is TGCGCCAGCAGCCAAGAGGCTGGCCAGGGAGAGACCCAGTACTTC.

The rearrangement uses TRBV14 and TRBJ1-1; D gene unclear. This CDR3 spans 14 amino acids. The V and J ends lost 0 bases and 4 bases respectively, with 9 bases between them. Germline CDR1 and CDR2: SGHDN and FVKESK. CDR3 bases: TGTGCCAGCAGCCAAGATCCGGGCAGCACTGAAGCTTTCTTT. This gives the protein CASSQDPGSTEAFF.

This chain joins TRBV5-5 and TRBJ2-3; tentatively, D is TRBD1 (6 bases). This CDR3 region has 13 residues. From germline, CDR1 is SGHKS and CDR2 YYEKEE (reference sequence). V dropped 3 bases and J dropped 2 bases, with 7 bases sitting between them. CDR3 coding DNA: TGTGCCAGCAGCTGGGACATCACAGATACGCAGTATTTT. Its translation is CASSWDITDTQYF.

Written as DNA, the CDR3 is TGTGCCAGCAGCTCCACAGGGGAGGGCTCCTACGAGCAGTACTTC. As protein: CASSSTGEGSYEQYF. This chain connects TRBV11-2 to TRBJ2-7; possibly TRBD1 or TRBD2 for D (7 bases each). The CDR3 consists of 15 residues. Germline V gene lookup returns CDR1 SGHAT and CDR2 FQNNGV. Trimming took 4 bases from V and 0 from J, leaving 13 bases between them.

This rearrangement joins TRBV5-4 to TRBJ2-1; unclear D gene. CDR1 and CDR2 from the germline V gene are SGHNT and YYREEE (reference sequence). CDR3 length: 13 residues. Deletions cut 4 bases from V and 5 bases from J, with 10 bases between. The CDR3 DNA follows: TGTGCCAGCAGCCCGACCGCGAACAATGAGCAGTTCTTC. This gives the protein CASSPTANNEQFF.

The chain recombines TRBV5-1 with TRBJ1-3; TRBD1 matches 9 bases. Trimming at V came to 4 bases and at J to 8 bases, leaving 10 bases not matched to a gene. The CDR3 is 15 residues long. CDR1 and CDR2 (germline): SGHRS, YFSETQ. CDR3 coding DNA: TGCGCCAGCAGCGAAACCGGGACAGGGCTAGACACCATATATTTT. Its protein is CASSETGTGLDTIYF.

As concerns this clone: Other DNA sequences in this sample translate to the same CDR3. The chain links TRBV9 to TRBJ2-7, with TRBD2 as a possible D gene (6 bases). Trimming shortened V by 4 bases and J by 5 bases, and 10 bases separated the two germline ends. The CDR3 consists of 12 residues. CDR1 and CDR2 from the germline V gene are SGDLS and YYNGEE. CDR3 residues: CASSPGGDEQYF. Written as DNA, the CDR3 is TGTGCCAGCAGCCCCGGGGGAGACGAGCAGTACTTC. Supplemented by reference TRBV9 and TRBJ2-7, the full variable domain reads DSGVTQTPKHLITATGQRVTLRCSPRSGDLSVYWYQQSLDQGLQFLIQYYNGEERAKGNILERFSAQQFPDLHSELNLSSLELGDSALYFCASSPGGDEQYFGPGTRLTVT.

A single count supports this clone. V usage is TRBV7-9 and J usage is TRBJ1-6; D is unresolved. The CDR3 spans 15 residues. V was shortened by 1 base and J by 7 bases, with 11 bases between the two germline ends. Germline V lookup: CDR1 SEHNR, CDR2 FQNEAQ (reference sequence). DNA of the CDR3: TGTGCCAGCAGCTTAGGGGGTTTGGGAAATTCACCCCTCCACTTT. Amino acids: CASSLGGLGNSPLHF.

The V call is TRBV2, the J call TRBJ2-3; D is possibly TRBD2 (6 bases). V was pared by 8 bases and J by 2 bases, with 17 bases between. The CDR3 covers 15 residues. Germline V gives CDR1 SNHLY, CDR2 FYNNEI. The CDR3 DNA reads as TGTGCCAGCTTCCCGGGACTTAGCGTCACAGATACGCAGTATTTT. Encoded protein: CASFPGLSVTDTQYF.

About this clone itself: Germline and junction disagree at one end, which may indicate a read error. The chain is built from TRBV6-5 and TRBJ2-7, with TRBD1 matching over 11 bases. The CDR3 runs to 13 residues. Germline-derived CDR1 and CDR2 are MNHEY and SVGAGI. In DNA, the CDR3 is TGTGCCAGCAGTTACTCGAAGGGGACAGGGGGTGAGTTC. Protein: CASSYSKGTGGEF.

This clone was seen once. This sequence joins TRBV7-8 and TRBJ2-3, with D possibly being TRBD2 (6 bases). Germline CDR1 SGHVS, CDR2 FQNEAQ. Trimming cost V 0 bases and J 4 bases, with 11 bases left between them. The CDR3 has 15 residues. The CDR3 DNA sequence: TGTGCCAGCAGCTTAGCGGGGGGAACGGCAGATACGCAGTATTTT. Amino acid sequence: CASSLAGGTADTQYF. Based on the CDR3 plus reference TRBV7-8 and TRBJ2-3, the full variable domain is GAGVSQSPRYKVAKRGQDVALRCDPISGHVSLFWYQQALGQGPEFLTYFQNEAQLDKSGLPSDRFFAERPEGSVSTLKIQRTQQEDSAVYLCASSLAGGTADTQYFGPGTRLTVL.

This clone was seen just once. The V gene is TRBV19, the J gene TRBJ2-7; 9 bases are shared with TRBD1. With 3 bases clipped from V and 1 base from J, the junction kept 4 bases outside the gene matches. The CDR3 extends over 15 amino acids. Germline CDR1 reads LNHDA; CDR2 reads SQIVND (reference sequence). The CDR3 sequence: CASSIYGTGSYEQYF. The CDR3 nucleotides read TGTGCCAGTAGTATTTATGGGACAGGGTCCTACGAGCAGTACTTC.

The J gene is TRBJ2-2, the V gene TRBV7-3; D remains ambiguous. Germline assignment: CDR1 SGHTA and CDR2 FQGTGA. This CDR3 region has 12 residues. V gave up 5 bases and J gave up 3 bases, with 4 bases separating them. As DNA, the CDR3 is TGTGCCAGCAGCCATTACACCGGGGAGCTGTTTTTT. Encoded protein: CASSHYTGELFF.

The rearrangement uses TRBV4-3 and TRBJ2-5; D is possibly TRBD1 (7 bases). CDR3 length: 15 amino acids. CDR1 and CDR2 from the germline V gene are LGHNA and YSLEER. V was clipped by 2 bases and J by 2 bases, with 12 bases between them. The CDR3 bases are TGCGCCAGCAGCCAACGGCAGGGGGGACAAGAGACCCAGTACTTC. This codes for CASSQRQGGQETQYF.

The chain is built from TRBV11-2 and TRBJ2-7; D remains unclear. Trimming left V 3 bases short and J 0 bases short, with 6 bases between. Germline V gene lookup returns CDR1 SGHAT and CDR2 FQNNGV. The CDR3 has 13 amino acids. Written as DNA, the CDR3 is TGTGCCAGCAGCTTTGATGTCTCCTACGAGCAGTACTTC. Translation: CASSFDVSYEQYF.

About this clone itself: At the DNA level, this CDR3 is encoded by other sequences in the same sample as well. The chain has TRBV9 and TRBJ1-2; D remains unclear. This CDR3 is 13 amino acids long. Germline CDR1 SGDLS, CDR2 YYNGEE. V was clipped by 0 bases and J by 4 bases, with 7 bases between them. The CDR3 region has the DNA TGTGCCAGCAGCGTAGCGCCAGGCTATGGCTACACCTTC. Translated: CASSVAPGYGYTF.

CDR3 nucleotide sequence: TGTGCCAGCAGTTCTAGGGGACCGGGAGACACTGAAGCTTTCTTT. Translating it yields CASSSRGPGDTEAFF. This chain links TRBV27 with TRBJ1-1; a weak D match, TRBD1 (5 bases). In germline, CDR1 is MNHEY, CDR2 SMNVEV (reference sequence). Trimming took off 4 bases at V and 3 bases at J, with 15 bases between the two ends. The CDR3 contains 15 residues.